This paragraph covers one T cell receptor beta chain sequence. The data originate from a study of T cell repertoires in ileal Crohn's disease. Overall study context: About half received postoperative treatment, some 11 with thiopurines and about 20 anti-TNF.

Stated time point: inflamed ileum from the surgical specimen. Sequencing used immunoSEQ multiplex PCR; TCRdb keeps in-frame clones, though not all of them. The table shows around 15,000 clones, with around 76% occurring only once. Germline V gene sequence: CDR1 MNHEY, CDR2 SMNVEV (reference sequence). The CDR3 has 13 residues. Trimming pared 5 bases from V and 6 bases from J, leaving 13 bases between. The TCR comes from an adult with Crohn's disease. The sequencing input was ileal tissue. J is TRBJ1-2 and V is TRBV27; possible D gene TRBD1, 5 bases. CDR3 region: CASSPLSTDGYTF. In nucleotides, the CDR3 is TGTGCCAGCAGTCCCCTTTCGACAGATGGCTACACCTTC.